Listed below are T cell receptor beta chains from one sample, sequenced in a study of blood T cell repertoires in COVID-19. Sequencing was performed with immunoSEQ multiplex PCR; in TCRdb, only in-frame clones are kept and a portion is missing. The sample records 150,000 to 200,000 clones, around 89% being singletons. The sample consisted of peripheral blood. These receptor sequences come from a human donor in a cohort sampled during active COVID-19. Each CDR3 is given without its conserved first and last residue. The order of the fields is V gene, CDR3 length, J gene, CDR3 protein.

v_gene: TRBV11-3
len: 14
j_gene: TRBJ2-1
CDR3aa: ASSFSRGQGWDEQF

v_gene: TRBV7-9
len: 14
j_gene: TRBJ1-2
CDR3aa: ASSLSSGGANYGYT

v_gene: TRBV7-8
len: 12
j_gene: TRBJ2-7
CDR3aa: ASSWGQGSGEQY

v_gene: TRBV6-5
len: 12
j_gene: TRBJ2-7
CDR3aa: ASSRGDRGYEQY

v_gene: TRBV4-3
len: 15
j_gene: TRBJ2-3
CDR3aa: ASSQSVTGAATDTQY

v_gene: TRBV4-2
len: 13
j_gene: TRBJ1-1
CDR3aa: ASSEEGYGGTEAF

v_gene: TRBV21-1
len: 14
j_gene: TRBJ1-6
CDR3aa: ASSKSRDSKNSPLH

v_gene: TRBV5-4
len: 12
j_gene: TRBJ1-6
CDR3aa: ASSVDRLASPLH

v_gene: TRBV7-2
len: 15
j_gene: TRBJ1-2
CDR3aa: ASSLRGARKGFGGYT

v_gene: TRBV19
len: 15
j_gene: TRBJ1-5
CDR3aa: ASSITQGLRGNQPQH

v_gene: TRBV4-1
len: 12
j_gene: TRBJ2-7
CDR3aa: ASSQIGTAAEQY

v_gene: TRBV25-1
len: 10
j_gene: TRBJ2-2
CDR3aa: ASKGRTGELF

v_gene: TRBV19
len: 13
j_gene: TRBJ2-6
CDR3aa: ASNAGPRGANVLT

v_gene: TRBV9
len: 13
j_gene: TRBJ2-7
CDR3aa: ASSTAGGPTYEQY

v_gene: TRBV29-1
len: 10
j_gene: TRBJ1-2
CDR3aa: SVTGVSYGYT

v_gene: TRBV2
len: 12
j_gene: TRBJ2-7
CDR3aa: ASKEGSGGYEQY

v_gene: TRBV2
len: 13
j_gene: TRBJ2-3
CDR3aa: ASKTGTSGTDTQY

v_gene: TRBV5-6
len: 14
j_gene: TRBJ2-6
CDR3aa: ASSYPGGSGANVLT

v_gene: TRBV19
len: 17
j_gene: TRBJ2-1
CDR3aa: ASSTLEAGGPPRDNEQF

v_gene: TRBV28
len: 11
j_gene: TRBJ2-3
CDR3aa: AIERLSTDTQY

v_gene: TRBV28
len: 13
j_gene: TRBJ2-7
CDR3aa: ASSFPTGRRYEQY

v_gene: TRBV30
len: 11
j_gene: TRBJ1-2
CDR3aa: AWSTGGFYGYT

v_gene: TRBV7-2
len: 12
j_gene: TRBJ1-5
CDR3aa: ASSLDTGPLAQH

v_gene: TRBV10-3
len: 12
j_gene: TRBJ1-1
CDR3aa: ASLSQGVNTEAF

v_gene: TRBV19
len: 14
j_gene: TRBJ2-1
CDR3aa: ASSIQVGAPYNEQF

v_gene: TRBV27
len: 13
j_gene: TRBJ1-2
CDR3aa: ASSSGTGEDYGYT

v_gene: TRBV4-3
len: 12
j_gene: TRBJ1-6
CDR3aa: ASSQVVSNSPLH

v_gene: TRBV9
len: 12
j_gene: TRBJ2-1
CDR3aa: ASSGTVWTNEQF

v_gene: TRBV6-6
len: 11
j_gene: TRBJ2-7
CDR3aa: ASSRTSSYEQY

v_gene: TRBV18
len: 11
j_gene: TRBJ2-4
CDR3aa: ASSYSAKNIQY

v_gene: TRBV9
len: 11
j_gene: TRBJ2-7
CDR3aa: ASIADRGSEQY

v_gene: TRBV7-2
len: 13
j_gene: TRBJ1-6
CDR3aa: ASSQEVVYNSPLH

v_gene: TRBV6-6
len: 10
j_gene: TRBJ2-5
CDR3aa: ASRGGAETQY

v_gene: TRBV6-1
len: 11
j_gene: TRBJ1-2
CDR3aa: ASSDQGVYGYT

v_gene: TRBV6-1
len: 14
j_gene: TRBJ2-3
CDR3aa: ASSEVLGLLTDTQY

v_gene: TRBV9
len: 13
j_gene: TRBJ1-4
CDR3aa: ASSVNSRTNEKLF

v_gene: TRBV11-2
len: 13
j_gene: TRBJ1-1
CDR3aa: ASSFPLRGGTEAF

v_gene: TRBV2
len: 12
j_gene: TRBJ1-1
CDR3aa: ASKLDQANTEAF

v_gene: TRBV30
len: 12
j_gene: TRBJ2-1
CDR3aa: AWSVGGRGNEQF

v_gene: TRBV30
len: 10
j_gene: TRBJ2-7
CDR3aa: AGRDRGYEQY

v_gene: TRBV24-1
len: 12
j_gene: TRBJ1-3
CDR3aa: ATGRATSGNTIY

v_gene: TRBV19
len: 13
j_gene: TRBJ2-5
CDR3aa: ASSPRDRELETQY

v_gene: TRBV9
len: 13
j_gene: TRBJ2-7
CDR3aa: ASSSLAGPVYEQY

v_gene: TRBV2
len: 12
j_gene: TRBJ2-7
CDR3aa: ASRWPGGRGEQY

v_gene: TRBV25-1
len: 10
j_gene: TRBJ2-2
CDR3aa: ASLGLPGELF

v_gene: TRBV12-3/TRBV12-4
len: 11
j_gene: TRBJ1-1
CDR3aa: ASSFGAVTEAF

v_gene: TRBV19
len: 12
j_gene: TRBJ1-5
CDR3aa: ASSIRGSNQPQH

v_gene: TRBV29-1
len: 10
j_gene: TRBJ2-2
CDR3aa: SVGHGTGELF

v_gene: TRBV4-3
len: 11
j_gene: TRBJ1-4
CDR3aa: ASSQEASGKLF

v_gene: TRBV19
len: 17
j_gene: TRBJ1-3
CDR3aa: ASSIDEGQGARVAFTIY

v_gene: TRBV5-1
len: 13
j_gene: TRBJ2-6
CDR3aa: ASSLQGAGANVLT

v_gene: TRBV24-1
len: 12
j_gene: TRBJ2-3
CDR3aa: ATGLAGVTDTQY

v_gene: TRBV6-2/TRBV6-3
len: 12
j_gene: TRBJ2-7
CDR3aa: ASSYPTGTYEQY

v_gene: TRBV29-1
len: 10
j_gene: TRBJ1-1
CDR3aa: SVMGGEGYSF

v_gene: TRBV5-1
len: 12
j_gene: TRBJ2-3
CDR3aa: ASSLGQNTDTQY

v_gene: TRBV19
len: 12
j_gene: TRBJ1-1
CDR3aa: ASSIQGKGTEAF

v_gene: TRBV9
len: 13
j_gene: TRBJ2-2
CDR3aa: ASSVDGRRTGELF